Below are 23 T cell receptor beta chains sequenced from a single sample in a study of T-cell reconstitution after alpha-beta-depleted transplantation in children. During its preparation, the TCRbeta library received unique molecular identifiers. TCRdb processed the PCR reads anew with MiXCR; each CDR3 protein has one entry. The sample has some 300,000 distinct CDR3 sequences; 10% are singletons. Material: PBMCs from the stem cell graft donor, obtained from the stem cell graft. These receptors were collected from a human donor who donated a stem cell graft to a child with acute lymphoblastic leukemia.

This chain joins TRBV28 and TRBJ2-3; D gene uncertain. Germline-derived CDR1 and CDR2 are MDHEN and SYDVKM. The CDR3 contains 15 residues. V was pared by 5 bases and J by 2 bases, with 14 bases between. This CDR3 reads CASSVTGYSTDTQYF. DNA of the CDR3: TGTGCCAGCAGTGTCACGGGTTACTCCACAGATACGCAGTATTTT.

This rearrangement joins TRBV12-3 or TRBV12-4 to TRBJ1-3; no firm D call. V was trimmed by 8 bases and J by 4 bases, leaving 15 bases between them. The CDR3 runs to 14 residues. The DNA of the CDR3 is TGTGCCAGCTCGACCGCTCTGGGAGGAAACACCATATATTTT. Amino acid sequence: CASSTALGGNTIYF.

Comments on this clonotype: A much larger clonotype is one base distant, so this may be a read error. The chain combines TRBV12-3 or TRBV12-4 with TRBJ2-1; D could derive from TRBD1 or TRBD2 (7 bases each). The CDR3 spans 16 residues. CDR3 in DNA: TGTGCCAGCAGTTCAAGAGGGGGCGGGAGTTACAATAAGCAGTTCTTC. Translated, it gives CASSSRGGGSYNKQFF.

A single count supports this clonotype. J is TRBJ2-1 and V is TRBV24-1, with D tentatively TRBD2 (5 bases). With 5 bases removed from V and 4 bases from J, the gap between germline ends came to 14 bases. CDR1 KGHDR and CDR2 SFDVKD come from the germline V gene. The CDR3 has 15 amino acids. CDR3 coding DNA: TGTGCCACCAGTGTCCACAGAGGACTTTACAATGAGCAGTTCTTC. This gives the protein CATSVHRGLYNEQFF.

The genes are TRBV28 and TRBJ1-2, with 7 bases lining up with TRBD1. The V segment lost 2 bases and the J segment 0 bases; nucleotides outside the gene matches: 12. The germline gives CDR1 MDHEN, CDR2 SYDVKM. CDR3 length equals 18 residues. The CDR3 loop reads CASSLKEGTAPPNYGYTF. The CDR3 nucleotides read TGTGCCAGCAGTTTAAAGGAGGGGACAGCACCTCCTAACTATGGCTACACCTTC.

This clonotype was seen a few times. The V call is TRBV20-1, the J call TRBJ2-1; 8 positions match TRBD2. This CDR3 is 14 amino acids long. The germline V gene has CDR1 DFQATT and CDR2 SNEGSKA (reference sequence). V shed 0 bases, J shed 4 bases, and the junction held 2 bases outside the gene matches. The CDR3 reads CSARESGRYNEQFF. The CDR3 nucleotides read TGCAGTGCTAGAGAGAGCGGGAGATACAATGAGCAGTTCTTC.

This clonotype appeared a few times. The chain carries TRBV27 and TRBJ2-1, with D tentatively TRBD1 (6 bases). This CDR3 contains 15 residues. The ends were cut back, 10 bases at V and 4 bases at J, with 20 bases in the middle. CDR1 and CDR2 (germline): MNHEY, SMNVEV (reference sequence). The CDR3 DNA follows: TGTGCCACCACGAAACAGGGATCGGCTTACAATGAGCAGTTCTTC. This codes for CATTKQGSAYNEQFF.

V is TRBV29-1 and J is TRBJ1-2, with TRBD1 matching 7 bases. V shed 5 bases, J shed 5 bases, and the junction held 2 bases outside the gene matches. Germline assignment: CDR1 SQVTM and CDR2 ANQGSEA. CDR3 length equals 11 residues. The CDR3 here is CSVMTGYGYTF. CDR3 nucleotides: TGCAGCGTTATGACAGGGTATGGCTACACCTTC.

The J gene is TRBJ1-1, the V gene TRBV28; no firm D call. CDR1 is MDHEN and CDR2 is SYDVKM in the germline V gene. Trimming left V 3 bases short and J 2 bases short, with 16 bases between. This CDR3 region has 16 residues. The CDR3, as DNA: TGTGCCAGCAGTTTTTCGCGCACAGAGGGAAACACTGAAGCTTTCTTT. Protein product: CASSFSRTEGNTEAFF.

The J gene is TRBJ2-5, the V gene TRBV20-1; maybe TRBD2 (7 bases). CDR1 is DFQATT and CDR2 is SNEGSKA in the germline V gene (reference sequence). The CDR3 runs 13 residues. Deletions cut 6 bases from V and 1 base from J, with 12 bases between. The CDR3 spells CSARGPRQETQYF. The CDR3 DNA reads TGCAGTGCGCGGGGGCCGCGCCAAGAGACCCAGTACTTC.

This clonotype was observed a handful of times. The chain combines TRBV4-1 with TRBJ1-2; D remains ambiguous. The CDR3 consists of 15 residues. Trimming cost V 0 bases and J 4 bases, with 12 bases left between them. Per germline, CDR1 MGHRA and CDR2 YSYEKL. DNA of the CDR3: TGCGCCAGCAGCCAAGAAATACGAAACTCCTATGGCTACACCTTC. Its translation is CASSQEIRNSYGYTF.

The V and J genes are TRBV2 and TRBJ1-2; D not resolved. Trimming took 0 bases from V and 4 from J, leaving 12 bases between them. The germline CDR1 and CDR2 sequences are SNHLY and FYNNEI. This CDR3 has 15 residues. CDR3 DNA sequence: TGTGCCAGCAGTGAAGCGCCCAGTGTATTCTATGGCTACACCTTC. It yields the protein CASSEAPSVFYGYTF.

The chain carries TRBV10-3 and TRBJ2-7; tentatively, D is TRBD1 (6 bases). Trimming cost V 3 bases and J 1 base, with 13 bases left between them. The CDR3 covers 15 residues. Per germline, CDR1 ENHRY and CDR2 SYGVKD. The CDR3 DNA reads TGTGCCATCAGTGACGGGACAAGGGGTTCCTACGAGCAGTACTTC. As protein: CAISDGTRGSYEQYF.

In its sample, this clonotype was seen many times. The rearrangement joins TRBV20-1 to TRBJ2-1; the match to TRBD2 covers 10 bases. The trim removed 1 base at V and 7 bases at J, leaving 7 bases unmatched. Germline CDR1 DFQATT, CDR2 SNEGSKA (reference sequence). This CDR3 is built from 15 residues. Here the CDR3 DNA reads TGCAGTGCTAGAGTGAGCGGGAGGGCCAAAAATGAGCAGTTCTTC. Protein sequence: CSARVSGRAKNEQFF.

The CDR3 coding sequence is TGTGCCAGCAGTTTAGTAGGTGAGCGAGACAGGGGGTCCTACGAGCAGTACTTC. It is translated as CASSLVGERDRGSYEQYF. The chain joins TRBV3-1 to TRBJ2-7, with 9 bases aligning to TRBD1. The CDR3 covers 18 residues. Germline-derived CDR1 and CDR2 are LGHDT and YNNKEL (reference sequence). The V and J ends lost 6 bases and 1 base, in that order; junction bases with no gene match: 16.

Ten or more counts support this clonotype. The gene calls are TRBV28 and TRBJ2-1, with 8 bases aligning to TRBD2. The CDR3 sequence is 13 residues long. The V and J ends lost 7 bases and 4 bases, in that order; junction bases with no gene match: 3. Germline values: CDR1 MDHEN, CDR2 SYDVKM. Here the CDR3 DNA reads TGTGCCAGCACCTTAGCGGGGTACAATGAGCAGTTCTTC. Translating it yields CASTLAGYNEQFF.

This clonotype was found many times. The V gene is TRBV4-2, the J gene TRBJ2-7; 9 bases are a match to TRBD2. Germline-derived CDR1 and CDR2 are LGHNA and YNFKEQ. This CDR3 is 15 amino acids long. The V and J ends lost 3 bases and 5 bases, in that order; junction bases with no gene match: 8. This CDR3 reads CASSHSLAGYDEQYF. The DNA of the CDR3 is TGTGCCAGCAGCCACTCTCTAGCGGGATACGACGAGCAGTACTTC.

This clonotype was observed a handful of times. The chain couples TRBV27 to TRBJ2-4, with D tentatively TRBD1 (5 bases). CDR1 and CDR2 (germline): MNHEY, SMNVEV (reference sequence). This CDR3 is built from 15 residues. Trimming pared 8 bases from V and 1 base from J, leaving 15 bases between. The CDR3 spells CASGPSAGAKNIQYF. As DNA, the CDR3 is TGTGCCAGCGGGCCCTCAGCAGGGGCCAAAAACATTCAGTACTTC.

The table lists this clonotype with a few counts. The rearrangement links TRBV7-9 to TRBJ2-1; 7 bases fit TRBD2. With V trimmed by 5 bases and J by 8 bases, 9 bases remained unmatched. The CDR3 has 14 amino acids. Germline loops: CDR1 SEHNR, CDR2 FQNEAQ (reference sequence). DNA for the CDR3: TGTGCCAGCAGCACGACGACTAGCAGCCATGAGCAGTTCTTC. It translates to CASSTTTSSHEQFF. The full variable domain, completed using reference TRBV7-9 and TRBJ2-1, is DTGVSQNPRHKITKRGQNVTFRCDPISEHNRLYWYRQTLGQGPEFLTYFQNEAQLEKSRLLSDRFSAERPKGSFSTLEIQRTEQGDSAMYLCASSTTTSSHEQFFGPGTRLTVL.

This clonotype has just a few counts. The chain carries TRBV11-1 and TRBJ1-5, with D maybe TRBD1 (5 bases). The CDR3 has 18 amino acids. Germline CDR1 SGHAT, CDR2 FQDESV (reference sequence). The V and J ends lost 1 base and 0 bases respectively, with 16 bases between them. CDR3 nucleotides: TGTGCCAGCAGCTTAGATCGCACAGGTTCTTATAGCAATCAGCCCCAGCATTTT. This encodes CASSLDRTGSYSNQPQHF.

This clonotype showed up many times. J is TRBJ1-1 and V is TRBV29-1; no clear D gene. V lost 0 bases and J 7 bases, leaving 12 bases between the germline ends. Germline V gives CDR1 SQVTM, CDR2 ANQGSEA. The CDR3 length is 13 residues. The CDR3 here is CSVEDWGKGEAFF. CDR3 DNA: TGCAGCGTTGAAGATTGGGGAAAGGGTGAAGCTTTCTTT. Full variable domain (rest looked up from reference TRBV29-1 and TRBJ1-1): SAVISQKPSRDICQRGTSLTIQCQVDSQVTMMFWYRQQPGQSLTLIATANQGSEATYESGFVIDKFPISRPNLTFSTLTVSNMSPEDSSIYLCSVEDWGKGEAFFGQGTRLTVV.

This clonotype showed up just a few times. The chain has TRBV20-1 and TRBJ2-1; 9 bases are shared with TRBD2. The junction had 2 bases not matched to a gene; V was cut back by 8 bases and J by 15 bases. Germline V lookup: CDR1 DFQATT, CDR2 SNEGSKA (reference sequence). This CDR3 has 8 residues. CDR3 bases: TGCAGTCGGCGGGGGGGGTTCTTC. Amino acid sequence: CSRRGGFF.

This clonotype was seen ten or more times. This rearrangement joins TRBV12-3 or TRBV12-4 to TRBJ2-1; D remains ambiguous. The germline V and J ends were trimmed by 2 bases and 6 bases, with 5 bases remaining between them. This CDR3 spans 12 amino acids. For the CDR3, the DNA is TGTGCCAGCAGTTTAAATCTCAATGAGCAGTTCTTC. Translated: CASSLNLNEQFF.